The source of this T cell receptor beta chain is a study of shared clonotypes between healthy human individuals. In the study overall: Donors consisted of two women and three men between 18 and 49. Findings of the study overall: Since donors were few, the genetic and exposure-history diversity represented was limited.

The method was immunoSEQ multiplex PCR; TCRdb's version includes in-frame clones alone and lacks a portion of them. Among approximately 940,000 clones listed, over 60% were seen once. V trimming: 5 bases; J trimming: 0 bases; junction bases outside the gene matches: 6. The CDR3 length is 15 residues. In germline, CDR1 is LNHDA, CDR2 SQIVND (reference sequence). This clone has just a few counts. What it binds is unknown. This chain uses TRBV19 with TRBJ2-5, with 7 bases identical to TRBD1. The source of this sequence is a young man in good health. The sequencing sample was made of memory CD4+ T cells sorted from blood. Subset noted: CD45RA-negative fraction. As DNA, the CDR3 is TGTGCCAGTAGTCCCCTGACAGGGAACCAAGAGACCCAGTACTTC. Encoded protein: CASSPLTGNQETQYF.